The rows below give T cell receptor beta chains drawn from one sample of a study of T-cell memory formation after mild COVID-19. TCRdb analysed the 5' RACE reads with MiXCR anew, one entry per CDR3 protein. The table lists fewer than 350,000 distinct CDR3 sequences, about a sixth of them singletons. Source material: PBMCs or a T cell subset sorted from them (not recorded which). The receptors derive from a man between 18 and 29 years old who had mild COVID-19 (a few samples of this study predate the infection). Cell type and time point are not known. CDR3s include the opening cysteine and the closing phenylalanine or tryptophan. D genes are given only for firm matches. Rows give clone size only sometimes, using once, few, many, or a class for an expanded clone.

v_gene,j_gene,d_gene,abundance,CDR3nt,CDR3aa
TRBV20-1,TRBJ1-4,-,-,TGCAGTGCCCCAGAGGGCTTTGGAGAAAAACTGTTTTTT,CSAPEGFGEKLFF
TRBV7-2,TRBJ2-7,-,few,TGTGCCAGCCTCCCGGGGACCGGTGGTGTCGAGCAGTACTTC,CASLPGTGGVEQYF
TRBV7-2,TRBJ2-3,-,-,TGTGCCAGCAGGCTCTTAGATACGCAGTATTTT,CASRLLDTQYF
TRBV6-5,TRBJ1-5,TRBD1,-,TGTGCCAGCAGTTACTCCACAGGGGGACCCCAGCATTTT,CASSYSTGGPQHF
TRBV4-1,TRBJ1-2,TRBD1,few,TGCGCCAGCAGTCCGAGAGACAGGGGGGGGGGCTACACCTTC,CASSPRDRGGGYTF
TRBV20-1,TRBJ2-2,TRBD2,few,TGCAGTGCTAGCGACGGGACTAGCAGTGCGCTCGGGGAGCTGTTTTTT,CSASDGTSSALGELFF
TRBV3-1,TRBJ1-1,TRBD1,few,TGTGCCAGCAGACTACGACAGGGGATGGGCACTGAAGCTTTCTTT,CASRLRQGMGTEAFF
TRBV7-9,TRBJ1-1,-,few,TGTGCCAGCAGCATGGGGGGACACACTGAAGCTTTCTTT,CASSMGGHTEAFF
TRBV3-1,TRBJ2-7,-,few,TGTGCCAGCAGTCACTATGGGGGGACGGACGAAAAGGTGAAGTACTTC,CASSHYGGTDEKVKYF
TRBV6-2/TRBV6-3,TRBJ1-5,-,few,TGTGCCAGACATGACAGGACTAGCAATCAGCCCCAGCATTTT,CARHDRTSNQPQHF
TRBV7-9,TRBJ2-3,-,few,TGTGCCAGCAGCTTAATTGCGGGGCTACATCGCACAGATACGCAGTATTTT,CASSLIAGLHRTDTQYF
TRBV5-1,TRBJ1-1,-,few,TGCGCCAGCAGCTTGGAGCCGACAGGGAACACTGAAGCTTTCTTT,CASSLEPTGNTEAFF
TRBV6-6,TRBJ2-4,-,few,TGTGCCAGCAGCCCTCCCGCCAGGGATCTAGCCAAAAACATTCAGTACTTC,CASSPPARDLAKNIQYF
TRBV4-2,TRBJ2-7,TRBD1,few,TGTGCCAGCAGCCAAGTAGGACAGGGCCCCTACGAGCAGTACTTC,CASSQVGQGPYEQYF
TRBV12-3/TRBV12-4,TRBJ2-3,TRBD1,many,TGTGCCAGCAGCCCGAGACAGGGTAGTACAGATACGCAGTATTTT,CASSPRQGSTDTQYF
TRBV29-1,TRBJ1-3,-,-,TGCAGCGGGATGACAGACTCTGGAAACACCATATATTTT,CSGMTDSGNTIYF
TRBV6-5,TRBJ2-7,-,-,TGTGCCAGCAGCCCGACAGTTGGCAACGAGCAGTACTTC,CASSPTVGNEQYF
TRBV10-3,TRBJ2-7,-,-,TGTGCCATCAAAGAAGGACTCAGCCCGGGCTACGAGCAGTACTTC,CAIKEGLSPGYEQYF
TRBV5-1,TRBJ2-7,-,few,TGCGCCAGCAGCTTGTTACAGCCCTACGAGCAGTACTTC,CASSLLQPYEQYF
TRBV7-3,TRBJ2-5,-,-,TGTGCCAGCAGCTCACAGGTTCGGGAGACCCAGTACTTC,CASSSQVRETQYF
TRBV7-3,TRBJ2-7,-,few,TGTGCCAGCAGCTCCGGACCGGTCGACGAGCAGTACTTC,CASSSGPVDEQYF
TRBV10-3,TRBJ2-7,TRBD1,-,TGTGCCATCAGTGAGTCTGGGACAGGGCATTACGAGCAGTACTTC,CAISESGTGHYEQYF
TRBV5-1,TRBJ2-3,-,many,TGCGCCAGCCACGCGGGAACAGATACGCAGTATTTT,CASHAGTDTQYF
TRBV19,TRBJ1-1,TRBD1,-,TGTGCCAGTACCGTGGACAGGCGGAACACTGAAGCTTTCTTT,CASTVDRRNTEAFF
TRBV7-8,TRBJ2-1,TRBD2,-,TGTGCCAGCAGCTTAGAAAGGAAGCGGGGGGGCCCTTACAATGAGCAGTTCTTC,CASSLERKRGGPYNEQFF
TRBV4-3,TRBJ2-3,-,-,TGCGCCAGCAGCCCCAACGTCGCGGAGGATACGCAGTATTTT,CASSPNVAEDTQYF
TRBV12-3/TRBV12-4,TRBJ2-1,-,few,TGTGCCAGCAGTGGGGGGAGCAGGGGCTGGGGGAATGAGCAGTTCTTC,CASSGGSRGWGNEQFF
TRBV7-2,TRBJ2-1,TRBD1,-,TGTGCCAGCAGCCTACTAGGACAGGGCGGTTACAATGAGCAGTTCTTC,CASSLLGQGGYNEQFF
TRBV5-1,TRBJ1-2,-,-,TGCGCCAGCAGCTTGGTTGGGTTATATGGCTACACCTTC,CASSLVGLYGYTF
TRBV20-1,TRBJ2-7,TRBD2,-,TGCAGTGCTAGAGATTCCACTAGCGGTTCCTACGAGCAGTACTTC,CSARDSTSGSYEQYF
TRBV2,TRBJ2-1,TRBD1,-,TGTGCCAGCAGGGTGGACAGGGGATTCGATGAGCAGTTCTTC,CASRVDRGFDEQFF
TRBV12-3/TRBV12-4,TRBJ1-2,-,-,TGTGCCAGCAGCGCGGTAAACTATGGCTACACCTTC,CASSAVNYGYTF
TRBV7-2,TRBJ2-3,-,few,TGTGCCAGCAACGGACTTCCTAGCACAGATACGCAGTATTTT,CASNGLPSTDTQYF
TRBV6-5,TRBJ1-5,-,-,TGTGCCAGCAGTTATGGGGGAGGGAGCAATCAGCCCCAGCATTTT,CASSYGGGSNQPQHF
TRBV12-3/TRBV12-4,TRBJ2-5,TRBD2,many,TGTGCCAGCTCCGGGGCGGGGGGCCGAATAGAGACCCAGTACTTC,CASSGAGGRIETQYF
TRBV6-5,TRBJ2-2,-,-,TGTGCCAGCAGACACAGGGTGTACACCGGGGAGCTGTTTTTT,CASRHRVYTGELFF
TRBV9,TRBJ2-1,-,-,TGTGCCAGCAGCGGACAGCACAATGAGCAGTTCTTC,CASSGQHNEQFF
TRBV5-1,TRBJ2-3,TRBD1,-,TGCGCCAGCAGCTTGGCGGGGACAGGGGTTGGAGATACGCAGTATTTT,CASSLAGTGVGDTQYF
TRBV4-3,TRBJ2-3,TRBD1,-,TGCGCCAGCAGACCGACAGGGGGCTATGGAGATACGCAGTATTTT,CASRPTGGYGDTQYF
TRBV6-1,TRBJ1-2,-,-,TGTGCCAGCAGTCCCCGACCGAATGATGGCTACACCTTC,CASSPRPNDGYTF
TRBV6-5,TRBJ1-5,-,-,TGTGCCAGCAGGCAGGGAGACAATCAGCCCCAGCATTTT,CASRQGDNQPQHF
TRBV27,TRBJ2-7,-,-,TGTGCCAGCTCCAAGGACAGTGAGGACGAGCAGTACTTC,CASSKDSEDEQYF
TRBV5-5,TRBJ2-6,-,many,TGTGCCAGCAGGCAGGTTATGGTCTCTGGGGCCAACGTCCTGACTTTC,CASRQVMVSGANVLTF
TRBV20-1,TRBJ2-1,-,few,TGCAGTGCTCCTCGCCGCTATAATGGTCGGGTAACCTACAATGAGCAGTTCTTC,CSAPRRYNGRVTYNEQFF
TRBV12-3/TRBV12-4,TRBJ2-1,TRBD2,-,TGTGCCAGCAGTACGGGGGGAAACTACAATGAGCAGTTCTTC,CASSTGGNYNEQFF
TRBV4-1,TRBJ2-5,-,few,TGCGCCAGCAGCCAAGAAGGCCGTATGGAGACCCAGTACTTC,CASSQEGRMETQYF
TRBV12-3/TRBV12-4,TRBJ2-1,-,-,TGTGCCAGCAGAAGCGGGACAGATTACAATGAGCAGTTCTTC,CASRSGTDYNEQFF
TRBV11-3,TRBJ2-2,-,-,TGTGCCAGCAGCTTAGGAGCGGTAGCCGGGGAGCTGTTTTTT,CASSLGAVAGELFF
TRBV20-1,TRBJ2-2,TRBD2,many,TGCAGTGCTAGAGAGCGGGGGGCGAACACCGGGGAGCTGTTTTTT,CSARERGANTGELFF
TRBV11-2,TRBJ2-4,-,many,TGTGCCAGCAGCCCAGGGTGGGAAAACATTCAGTACTTC,CASSPGWENIQYF
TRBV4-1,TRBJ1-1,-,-,TGCGCCAGCAGCCAGCGGGCCAGAGAAGCTTTCTTT,CASSQRAREAFF